In its sample, the clone carrying this TCR beta chain was seen once. Antigen specificity is unknown. Only in-frame clones appear in the TCRdb table, and some are missing; sequencing was by immunoSEQ multiplex PCR. The profile shows roughly 20,000 clones, under 85% of them singletons. This sample was included in a study of T cells in narcolepsy. The ends were cut back, 4 bases at V and 4 bases at J, with 20 bases in the middle. Per the germline V gene, CDR1 is KGHSH and CDR2 is LQKENI. This CDR3 is 18 amino acids long. Study-wide points: Some memory CD4+ repertoires had no autoreactive clone sequences. Healthy controls reportedly lacked the autoreactive clonotypes serially found in patients' blood. HCRT-specific and TRIB2-specific autoreactive clonotypes appeared among same-patient CSF and blood CD4+ clonotypes.

This chain joins TRBV18 and TRBJ1-6, with D tentatively TRBD1 (6 bases). This TCR was sampled from a human donor in good health. The sequenced sample consisted of memory (CD45RA-) CD4+ T cells from blood. CDR3 region: CASSHIPGTKTYNSPLHF. The CDR3 nucleotides read TGTGCCAGCTCACACATACCCGGGACAAAGACTTATAATTCACCCCTCCACTTT.